This entry lists 28 T cell receptor beta chains sequenced from one sample in a study of cytomegalovirus exposure and HLA in healthy donors. Primers included in the PCR were 60 Vbeta and 13 Jbeta primers. Data came from immunoSEQ multiplex PCR; TCRdb stores just in-frame clones and leaves some out. The table has under 85,000 clones, 78% seen once. Material for sequencing was PBMCs. Source of these receptors: a man aged 40-50 years in good health and CMV-seronegative.

The chain has TRBV6-1 and TRBJ1-2, with 7 bases matching TRBD1. Germline-derived CDR1 and CDR2 are MNHNS and SASEGT. The CDR3 totals 14 residues. V shed 6 bases, J shed 4 bases, and the junction held 8 bases outside the gene matches. CDR3 loop: CASRGLTGIYGYTF. The DNA of the CDR3 is TGTGCCAGCAGGGGCCTGACAGGGATCTATGGCTACACCTTC.

The chain links TRBV4-2 to TRBJ2-7; TRBD1 is a possible D gene (6 bases). V lost 0 bases and J lost 0, with 12 bases in between. CDR1 and CDR2 from the germline V gene are LGHNA and YNFKEQ. CDR3 length: 16 residues. This CDR3 reads CASSQDGTIGSYEQYF. As DNA, the CDR3 is TGTGCCAGCAGCCAAGATGGGACAATAGGCTCCTACGAGCAGTACTTC.

This rearrangement joins TRBV28 to TRBJ2-1, with 13 bases fitting TRBD2. The CDR3 has 17 residues. Germline loops: CDR1 MDHEN, CDR2 SYDVKM. V lost 8 bases to trimming and J lost 0 bases; unmatched junction nucleotides: 7. The CDR3: CASLGLAGLSSYNEQFF. CDR3 coding DNA: TGTGCCAGCCTGGGACTAGCGGGACTTAGCTCCTACAATGAGCAGTTCTTC. Full variable domain (rest looked up from reference TRBV28 and TRBJ2-1): DVKVTQSSRYLVKRTGEKVFLECVQDMDHENMFWYRQDPGLGLRLIYFSYDVKMKEKGDIPEGYSVSREKKERFSLILESASTNQTSMYLCASLGLAGLSSYNEQFFGPGTRLTVL.

V gene TRBV5-1 combines with J gene TRBJ1-2, with D tentatively TRBD1 (6 bases). V dropped 2 bases and J dropped 0 bases, with 14 bases sitting between them. CDR3 length: 16 residues. In germline, CDR1 is SGHRS, CDR2 YFSETQ. The CDR3 DNA reads as TGCGCCAGCAGCTTCTTGACAGGCCGAGCTAACTATGGCTACACCTTC. It encodes CASSFLTGRANYGYTF.

The genes are TRBV2 and TRBJ1-5, with 8 bases aligning to TRBD1. This CDR3 spans 15 amino acids. CDR1 is SNHLY, CDR2 FYNNEI, per germline. V gave up 6 bases and J gave up 6 bases; unmatched junction bases: 10. The CDR3 loop reads CASSETGEYAQPQHF. The CDR3 DNA reads TGTGCCAGCAGCGAGACAGGGGAATATGCTCAGCCCCAGCATTTT.

The chain uses TRBV28 and TRBJ1-2, with 7 nucleotides matching TRBD1. J lost 9 bases, V lost 2 bases, and 18 bases had no gene match. Germline V gene data show CDR1 as MDHEN and CDR2 as SYDVKM. This CDR3 contains 17 residues. The CDR3 spells CASSLKAPWDRRSSYTF. CDR3 in DNA: TGTGCCAGCAGTTTAAAAGCACCTTGGGACAGACGCAGTAGCTACACCTTC.

CDR3 loop: CASSLQSSEQYF. CDR3 DNA sequence: TGCGCCAGCAGCTTGCAGTCAAGCGAGCAGTACTTC. The chain recombines TRBV5-1 with TRBJ2-7; D is ambiguous. Germline V gene data show CDR1 as SGHRS and CDR2 as YFSETQ. The CDR3 is 12 residues long. The ends were cut back, 1 base at V and 6 bases at J, with 8 bases in the middle.

The rearrangement joins TRBV2 to TRBJ2-7; D is unresolved. Trimming removed 5 bases at V and 3 bases at J, with 8 bases between. The germline V gene encodes CDR1 SNHLY and CDR2 FYNNEI. CDR3 size: 12 residues. The DNA of the CDR3 is TGTGCCAGCAGTCCAAGCTTCTACGAGCAGTACTTC. Protein product: CASSPSFYEQYF.

On this clone itself: The junction departs from the called germline gene at one end, perhaps through a read error. The chain employs TRBV19 and TRBJ2-7, with a tentative D call TRBD2 (6 bases). Germline CDR1 is LNHDA and CDR2 is SQIVND (reference sequence). The CDR3 loop spans 15 amino acids. For the CDR3, the DNA is TGTGTCAGTAGTATATCCGGGGGAAAGTCGTACGAGCAGTACTTC. It specifies CVSSISGGKSYEQYF.

The table lists this clone with a few counts. J is TRBJ1-2 and V is TRBV2; possibly TRBD1 for D (6 bases). The CDR3 totals 13 residues. CDR1 and CDR2 from the germline V gene are SNHLY and FYNNEI. V dropped 5 bases and J dropped 4 bases, with 11 bases sitting between them. Here the CDR3 reads CASSKGDTYGYTF. CDR3 coding DNA: TGTGCCAGCAGTAAGGGGGACACCTATGGCTACACCTTC.

This clone was counted once. The V gene is TRBV19, the J gene TRBJ2-7; 10 bases agree with TRBD2. The CDR3 covers 19 residues. V gave up 5 bases and J gave up 2 bases; unmatched junction bases: 18. Germline-derived CDR1 and CDR2 are LNHDA and SQIVND (reference sequence). CDR3 sequence reads: CASSPSWAAASGRPYEQYF. The CDR3 bases are TGTGCCAGTAGTCCAAGTTGGGCTGCGGCTAGCGGGAGACCCTACGAGCAGTACTTC. Supplemented by reference TRBV19 and TRBJ2-7, the full variable domain reads DGGITQSPKYLFRKEGQNVTLSCEQNLNHDAMYWYRQDPGQGLRLIYYSQIVNDFQKGDIAEGYSVSREKKESFPLTVTSAQKNPTAFYLCASSPSWAAASGRPYEQYFGPGTRLTVT.

This sequence joins TRBV11-2 and TRBJ2-7; 15 bases align to TRBD2. CDR1 and CDR2 from the germline V gene are SGHAT and FQNNGV. This CDR3 is 16 amino acids long. V lost 10 bases, J lost 5 bases, and 12 bases stayed unmatched. The CDR3 bases are TGTGCCACCTCCGGGACTAGCGGGAGGTTCGCCCACGAGCAGTACTTC. Translated: CATSGTSGRFAHEQYF.

The genes are TRBV6-6 and TRBJ1-1, with D possibly being TRBD1 (5 bases). The CDR3 contains 15 residues. The germline V gene has CDR1 MNHNY and CDR2 SVGAGI (reference sequence). Trimming took off 4 bases at V and 2 bases at J, with 14 bases between the two ends. CDR3 sequence: CASSSADGGNTEAFF. The CDR3 DNA is TGTGCCAGCAGTTCCGCCGACGGGGGAAACACTGAAGCTTTCTTT.

The chain has TRBV5-1 and TRBJ2-1; D is uncertain. The germline V and J ends were trimmed by 0 bases and 4 bases, with 14 bases remaining between them. This CDR3 has 16 residues. The V gene's germline CDR1 is SGHRS and CDR2 YFSETQ. CDR3 in DNA: TGCGCCAGCAGCTTGGCGAAGGCGGCGGTTTACAATGAGCAGTTCTTC. Translation: CASSLAKAAVYNEQFF.

With respect to this clone: This sample also contains other DNA sequences that code for the same CDR3. This chain connects TRBV18 to TRBJ1-2; 8 nucleotides match TRBD1. The CDR3 runs 15 residues. The ends lost 3 bases at V and 4 bases at J; junction bases unmatched: 7. Germline V gene data show CDR1 as KGHSH and CDR2 as LQKENI. In DNA, the CDR3 is TGTGCCAGCTCACCGCCCGGACAGGGTCTCTATGGCTACACCTTC. Protein: CASSPPGQGLYGYTF.

CDR3: CASSPNRVGETQYF. CDR3 bases: TGCGCCAGCAGCCCTAACAGGGTAGGGGAGACCCAGTACTTC. The V and J genes are TRBV5-1 and TRBJ2-5, with a tentative D call TRBD1 (6 bases). CDR1 is SGHRS and CDR2 is YFSETQ in the germline V gene. CDR3 length: 14 amino acids. V was cut by 4 bases and J by 5 bases, with 15 bases left in between.

This clone has more than one count but fewer than ten. The J gene is TRBJ2-2, the V gene TRBV5-1; 7 bases are shared with TRBD2. The CDR3 is made up of 17 amino acids. J was trimmed by 7 bases and V by 0 bases; bases with no gene match: 12. The germline gives CDR1 SGHRS, CDR2 YFSETQ. CDR3: CASSLVPGRALGGELFF. In DNA form, the CDR3 reads TGCGCCAGCAGCTTGGTACCTGGGAGGGCCTTAGGCGGGGAGCTGTTTTTT.

The CDR3 spells CASTRGAGEQYF. CDR3 DNA: TGTGCCAGCACGAGGGGAGCGGGCGAGCAGTACTTC. The rearrangement uses TRBV7-9 and TRBJ2-5; D possibly corresponds to TRBD2 (6 bases). Near its end, the DNA agrees better with TRBJ2-7, so the J call may be wrong. This CDR3 has 12 amino acids. Germline CDR1 SEHNR, CDR2 FQNEAQ (reference sequence).

This rearrangement joins TRBV5-1 to TRBJ1-2; possible D gene TRBD1, 6 bases. V was pared by 1 base and J by 4 bases, with 14 bases between. The CDR3 has 15 residues. Germline CDR1 is SGHRS and CDR2 is YFSETQ. CDR3 DNA: TGCGCCAGCAGCTTGTCGGCCACAGGGTCCTATGGCTACACCTTC. Its protein product is CASSLSATGSYGYTF.

This chain connects TRBV7-9 to TRBJ1-1; no firm D call. V lost 5 bases, J lost 0 bases, and 13 bases lay in between. The CDR3 is 15 amino acids. Germline values: CDR1 SEHNR, CDR2 FQNEAQ (reference sequence). The CDR3 nucleotides are TGTGCCAGCAGCCAAACCGGGAGCATGAACACTGAAGCTTTCTTT. Its translation is CASSQTGSMNTEAFF. The whole variable domain, remainder taken from reference TRBV7-9 and TRBJ1-1, is DTGVSQNPRHKITKRGQNVTFRCDPISEHNRLYWYRQTLGQGPEFLTYFQNEAQLEKSRLLSDRFSAERPKGSFSTLEIQRTEQGDSAMYLCASSQTGSMNTEAFFGQGTRLTVV.

This clone turned up a few times. The chain couples TRBV18 to TRBJ1-2, with 8 bases aligning to TRBD1. This CDR3 region has 13 residues. V was pared by 3 bases and J by 7 bases, with 4 bases of the junction left unmatched. Germline V gene data show CDR1 as KGHSH and CDR2 as LQKENI. CDR3 sequence (DNA): TGTGCCAGCTCACCGACAGGGGCCGGTGGCTACACCTTC. This translates into CASSPTGAGGYTF.

This chain connects TRBV28 to TRBJ2-7; 7 nucleotides match TRBD1. This CDR3 spans 14 amino acids. V lost 4 bases, J lost 6 bases, and 9 bases stayed unmatched. Germline CDR1 reads MDHEN; CDR2 reads SYDVKM. The CDR3 nucleotides read TGTGCCAGCAGTTCGACAGGGTCATCGGTCGAGCAGTACTTC. It specifies CASSSTGSSVEQYF.

This clone was counted only a few times. The rearrangement joins TRBV7-3 to TRBJ2-7; D is perhaps TRBD2 (5 bases). V lost 5 bases to trimming and J lost 7 bases, with 15 bases between them. The germline CDR1 and CDR2 sequences are SGHTA and FQGTGA. CDR3 size: 13 residues. CDR3 nucleotides: TGTGCCAGCAGCCCGCAGGCTAGCCGGGAGCAGTACTTC. It is translated as CASSPQASREQYF.

The chain uses TRBV18 and TRBJ1-1; tentatively, D is TRBD1 (6 bases). This CDR3 is built from 13 residues. CDR1 KGHSH and CDR2 LQKENI come from the germline V gene. Trimming pared 4 bases from V and 5 bases from J, leaving 11 bases between. CDR3 DNA: TGTGCCAGCTCACGCGATAGGGGGACTGAAGCTTTCTTT. This translates into CASSRDRGTEAFF.

The chain is built from TRBV10-2 and TRBJ1-5, with 7 bases lining up with TRBD1. CDR3 size: 17 residues. Germline trimming cut 4 bases from V and 4 bases from J; bases unmatched to any gene: 13. Looked up from germline, CDR1 is WSHSY and CDR2 is SAAADI. DNA of the CDR3: TGCGCCAGCAGTGCTTATAAGGGGACAGCCGGAAATCAGCCCCAGCATTTT. Amino acid sequence: CASSAYKGTAGNQPQHF.

This clone has a single count. The gene calls are TRBV19 and TRBJ2-1; TRBD2 matches at 8 bases. Trimming took 3 bases from V and 11 from J; bases not matched to a gene: 6. Per the germline V gene, CDR1 is LNHDA and CDR2 is SQIVND (reference sequence). CDR3 length: 13 residues. CDR3 sequence (DNA): TGTGCCAGTAGTATCCAGCGGGAGTCGAAGCAGTTCTTC. Amino acid sequence: CASSIQRESKQFF.

The chain has TRBV4-1 and TRBJ1-5; D uncertain. Germline V lookup: CDR1 MGHRA, CDR2 YSYEKL. V was cut by 0 bases and J by 5 bases, with 17 bases left in between. CDR3 length equals 17 residues. The CDR3 reads CASSQEYVRGYHQPQHF. CDR3 DNA sequence: TGCGCCAGCAGCCAAGAGTACGTCCGGGGTTACCATCAGCCCCAGCATTTT.

V and J are TRBV29-1 and TRBJ2-7, with D perhaps matching TRBD2 (6 bases). CDR3 size: 11 residues. The ends were cut back, 8 bases at V and 2 bases at J, with 10 bases in the middle. Looked up from germline, CDR1 is SQVTM and CDR2 is ANQGSEA. The DNA for the CDR3 is TGCAGCTATCGGAGGGCCTACGAGCAGTACTTC. Its protein product is CSYRRAYEQYF.